The next 7 T cell receptor beta chains were all read from a single sample in a study of blood T cell repertoires in COVID-19. Assay: immunoSEQ multiplex PCR; the TCRdb copy retains only in-frame clones and omits some. Of 95,000 to 150,000 clones listed, 86% are singletons. The source material was peripheral blood. Receptor source: a human donor in a cohort sampled during active COVID-19.

The V call is TRBV29-1, the J call TRBJ2-1, with D perhaps matching TRBD2 (6 bases). The V gene lost 5 bases and the J gene lost 3 bases, with 32 bases spanning the gap. The CDR3 consists of 20 residues. The V gene's germline CDR1 is SQVTM and CDR2 ANQGSEA. The chain's CDR3 is CSVKNKLGGDRTVNYNEQFF. CDR3 in DNA: TGCAGCGTTAAAAATAAATTGGGGGGTGATAGGACCGTGAACTACAATGAGCAGTTCTTC.

The V call is TRBV4-3, the J call TRBJ2-3; D is uncertain. Germline values: CDR1 LGHNA, CDR2 YSLEER. This CDR3 contains 15 residues. The V end was cut by 1 base, the J end by 4 bases, with 12 bases between. The DNA for the CDR3 is TGCGCCAGCAGCCAAGGACGAGGTAGCTCAGATACGCAGTATTTT. The encoded protein is CASSQGRGSSDTQYF.

The rearrangement links TRBV2 to TRBJ2-1; 7 bases line up with TRBD1. J gave up 9 bases and V 5 bases, and 4 bases lay outside the gene matches. CDR3 size: 12 residues. CDR1 and CDR2 from the germline V gene are SNHLY and FYNNEI. The DNA of the CDR3 is TGTGCCAGCAGTCGGGACAGTAGTGAGCAGTTCTTC. This sequence encodes CASSRDSSEQFF.

The chain has TRBV2 and TRBJ1-5; D may be TRBD1 (6 bases). There are 16 residues in the CDR3. Germline loops: CDR1 SNHLY, CDR2 FYNNEI. The ends were cut back, 3 bases at V and 6 bases at J, with 18 bases in the middle. This CDR3 is CASSDSIEARGQPQHF. The CDR3, as DNA: TGTGCCAGCAGTGATAGTATCGAGGCCAGGGGTCAGCCCCAGCATTTT. The full variable domain, completed using reference TRBV2 and TRBJ1-5, is EPEVTQTPSHQVTQMGQEVILRCVPISNHLYFYWYRQILGQKVEFLVSFYNNEISEKSEIFDDQFSVERPDGSNFTLKIRSTKLEDSAMYFCASSDSIEARGQPQHFGDGTRLSIL.

This chain joins TRBV6-2 or TRBV6-3 and TRBJ2-1, with D maybe TRBD2 (6 bases). V lost 5 bases and J lost 4, with 15 bases in between. Germline CDR1 MNHEY, CDR2 SVGEGT. CDR3 length: 15 amino acids. The CDR3 protein is CASSREPGLYNEQFF. The CDR3 nucleotides read TGTGCCAGCAGTAGGGAGCCGGGACTTTACAATGAGCAGTTCTTC.

The CDR3 nucleotides are TGTGCCACCAGCAGAGGGACGACAGGGATCAACACCGGGGAGCTGTTTTTT. This sequence encodes CATSRGTTGINTGELFF. The V call is TRBV15, the J call TRBJ2-2; the match to TRBD1 covers 7 bases. Germline lookup yields CDR1 LNHNV and CDR2 YYDKDF (reference sequence). J gave up 2 bases and V 1 base, and 7 bases lay outside the gene matches. The CDR3 has 17 residues. Complete variable domain (other parts from reference TRBV15 and TRBJ2-2): DAMVIQNPRYQVTQFGKPVTLSCSQTLNHNVMYWYQQKSSQAPKLLFHYYDKDFNNEADTPDNFQSRRPNTSFCFLDIRSPGLGDTAMYLCATSRGTTGINTGELFFGEGSRLTVL.

This chain uses TRBV2 with TRBJ2-5; TRBD1 is a possible D gene (8 bases). Germline V gene sequence: CDR1 SNHLY, CDR2 FYNNEI. CDR3 length: 15 residues. Trimming took 6 bases from V and 3 from J, leaving 17 bases between them. CDR3 DNA sequence: TGTGCCAGCAGACAAATACAGGGGGGGGAAGAGACCCAGTACTTC. Encoded protein: CASRQIQGGEETQYF.